This TCR beta chain was retrieved from a study of shared clonotypes between healthy human individuals. Study-wide findings and caveats: Approximately 4.5% was the fraction of naive CD4 clonotypes found shared across a few donors. Sorted-subset samples were not fully sequenced, rarefaction indicated. Measured sharing among donors was expected to vary with sequencing depth.

The protocol was immunoSEQ multiplex PCR, while the TCRdb copy is restricted to in-frame clones and leaves out a portion. The table includes roughly 1,500,000 clones, approximately 98.5% detected once. Losses at the gene ends were 4 bases for V and 1 base for J; bases not matched to a gene: 7. Germline assignment: CDR1 SGHRS and CDR2 YFSETQ. CDR3 length equals 15 residues. On this clone: No antigen is known for it.

This TCR was recovered from a man aged 25 to 40 in good health. The rearrangement uses TRBV5-1 and TRBJ1-1, with 7 bases that match TRBD1. The specimen sequenced was naive CD4+ T cells sorted from blood. As to subset: CD45RA+ positively selected. As DNA, the CDR3 is TGCGCCAGCAGCCTGTTGACAGGGACGAACACTGAAGCTTTCTTT. Its translation: CASSLLTGTNTEAFF.